The 2 T cell receptor beta chains presented below share a single source sample, sequenced in a study of tumor T cells in aggressive B-cell lymphoma. The table came from immunoSEQ multiplex PCR; TCRdb's copy has only in-frame clones and leaves some out. The table has some 9,500 clones, almost 85% seen once. Sequencing was performed on tumor tissue. The receptors shown here come from an adult with diffuse large B cell lymphoma.

This sequence joins TRBV15 and TRBJ1-5; TRBD1 might be the D (5 bases). V was pared by 0 bases and J by 3 bases, with 15 bases between. This CDR3 is 17 amino acids long. The germline V gene has CDR1 LNHNV and CDR2 YYDKDF (reference sequence). The chain's CDR3 is CATSRDKATDYNQPQHF. The CDR3 region has the DNA TGTGCCACCAGCAGAGATAAGGCGACAGATTACAATCAGCCCCAGCATTTT.

The V and J genes are TRBV4-1 and TRBJ2-7, with 9 positions matching TRBD1. Germline trimming cut 5 bases from V and 5 bases from J; bases unmatched to any gene: 7. This CDR3 is 14 amino acids long. Germline CDR1 reads MGHRA; CDR2 reads YSYEKL. CDR3 nucleotides: TGCGCCAGCAGCTTGGACAGGGGAATTGACGAGCAGTACTTC. Translating it yields CASSLDRGIDEQYF.